The entry below gives a single TCR beta chain sequence along with its context. Antigen unknown. The sample belongs to a study of blood T cells in healthy people across ages. General study findings and limits: Long-lived donors exceeded aged donors in naive CD4+ cells and diversity. Expanded clonotype changes were possibly confounded by unknown donor CMV status.

The germline gives CDR1 DFQATT, CDR2 SNEGSKA (reference sequence). Trimming removed 6 bases at V and 3 bases at J, with 14 bases between. The CDR3 totals 14 residues. Primed by a sample-barcoded 5' primer and a J-beta primer mix, a second PCR proceeded for 7 to 11 cycles. With 12 random nucleotides, a template-switch adaptor tagged each individual cDNA molecule. MiXCR was run by TCRdb on the 5' RACE reads, yielding one entry per CDR3 protein. The repertoire holds 910,000 or so distinct CDR3 sequences, with just over 50% as singletons. The gene calls are TRBV20-1 and TRBJ2-2, with D tentatively TRBD2 (6 bases). The sequence came from an older woman in good health. Sequences were obtained from blood. The CDR3: CSARDFSYTGELFF. CDR3 nucleotide sequence: TGCAGTGCCCGGGACTTTTCATACACCGGGGAGCTGTTTTTT.